The subject of this entry is one T cell receptor beta chain. Its antigen is unidentified. Amplification of TCR beta CDR3 regions was performed using RNA transcripts as template. The HTBI primer set drove a first-round RT-PCR of the TCR CDR3. TCRdb redid the calling of the multiplex PCR reads with MiXCR, one entry per CDR3 protein. This sample has around 580,000 distinct CDR3 sequences, with around 45% found just once. The data belong to a study of T cells in Graves' hyperthyroidism and ophthalmopathy. Stable Graves' hyperthyroidism denoted no ophthalmopathy progression over 18 months. Lactation, pregnancy, other autoimmune disease or uncontrolled infection led to exclusion of patients. The study, taken as a whole, reports: Stable hyperthyroidism was separated from ophthalmopathy by a model based on 13 V-J features.

Per germline, CDR1 SGHRS and CDR2 YFSETQ. This CDR3 has 13 residues. Specimen: peripheral blood or thyroid tissue (not recorded which). The receptor was derived from a young woman with Graves' hyperthyroidism. This chain links TRBV5-1 with TRBJ2-1; 7 bases agree with TRBD1. TRBJ2-7 explains the end of the DNA better; the J call may be wrong. The CDR3: CASSTGASDEQYF. The CDR3 nucleotides read TGCGCCAGCAGCACAGGGGCCTCCGATGAGCAGTACTTC.